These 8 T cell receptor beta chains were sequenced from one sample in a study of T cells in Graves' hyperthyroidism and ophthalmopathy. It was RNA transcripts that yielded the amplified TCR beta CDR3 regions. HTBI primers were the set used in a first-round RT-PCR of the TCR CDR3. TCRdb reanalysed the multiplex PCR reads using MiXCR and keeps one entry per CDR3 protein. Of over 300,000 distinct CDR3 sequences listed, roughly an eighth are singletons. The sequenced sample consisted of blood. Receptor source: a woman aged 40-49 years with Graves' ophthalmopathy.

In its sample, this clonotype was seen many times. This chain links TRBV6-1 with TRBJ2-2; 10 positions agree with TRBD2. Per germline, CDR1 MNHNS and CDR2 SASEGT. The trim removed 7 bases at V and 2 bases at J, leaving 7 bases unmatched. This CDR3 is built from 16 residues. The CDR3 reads CASKRASGGNTGELFF. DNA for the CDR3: TGTGCCAGCAAACGAGCTAGCGGGGGAAACACCGGGGAGCTGTTTTTT.

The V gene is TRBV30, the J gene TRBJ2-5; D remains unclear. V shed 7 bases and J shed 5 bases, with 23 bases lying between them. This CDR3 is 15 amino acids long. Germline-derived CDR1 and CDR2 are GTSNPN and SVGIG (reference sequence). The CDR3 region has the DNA TGTGCCTCTGTTGGCCCGACGACGTTGGGTGAGACCCAGTACTTC. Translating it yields CASVGPTTLGETQYF.

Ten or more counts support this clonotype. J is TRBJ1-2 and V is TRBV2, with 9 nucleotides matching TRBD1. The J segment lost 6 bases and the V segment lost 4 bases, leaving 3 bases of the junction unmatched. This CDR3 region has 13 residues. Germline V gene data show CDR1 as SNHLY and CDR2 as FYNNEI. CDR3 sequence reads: CASSVQGANGYTF. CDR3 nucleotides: TGTGCCAGCAGTGTACAGGGGGCGAATGGCTACACCTTC.

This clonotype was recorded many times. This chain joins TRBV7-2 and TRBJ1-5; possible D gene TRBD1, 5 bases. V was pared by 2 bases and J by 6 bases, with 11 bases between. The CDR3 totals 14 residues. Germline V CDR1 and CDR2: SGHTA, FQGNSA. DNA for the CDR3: TGTGCCAGCAGCTTAATGACAGTTGCTCAGCCCCAGCATTTT. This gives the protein CASSLMTVAQPQHF. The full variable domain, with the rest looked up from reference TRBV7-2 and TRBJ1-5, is GAGVSQSPSNKVTEKGKDVELRCDPISGHTALYWYRQSLGQGLEFLIYFQGNSAPDKSGLPSDRFSAERTGGSVSTLTIQRTQQEDSAVYLCASSLMTVAQPQHFGDGTRLSIL.

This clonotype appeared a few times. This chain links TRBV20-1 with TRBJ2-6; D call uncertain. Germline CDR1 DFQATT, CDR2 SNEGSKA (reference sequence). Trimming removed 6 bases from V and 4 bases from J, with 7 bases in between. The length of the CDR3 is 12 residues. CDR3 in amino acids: CSALGGANVLTF. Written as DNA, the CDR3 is TGCAGTGCCCTCGGGGGGGCCAACGTCCTGACTTTC.

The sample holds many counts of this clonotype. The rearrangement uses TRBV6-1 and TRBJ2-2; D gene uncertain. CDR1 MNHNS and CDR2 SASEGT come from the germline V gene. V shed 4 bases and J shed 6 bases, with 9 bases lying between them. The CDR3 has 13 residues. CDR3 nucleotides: TGTGCCAGCAGTGTTTCCCGCTCCGGGGAGCTGTTTTTT. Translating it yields CASSVSRSGELFF.

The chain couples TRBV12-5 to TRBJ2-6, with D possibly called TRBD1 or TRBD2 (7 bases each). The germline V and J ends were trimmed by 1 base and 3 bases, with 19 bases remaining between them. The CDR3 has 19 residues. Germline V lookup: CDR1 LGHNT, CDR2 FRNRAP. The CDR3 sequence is CASGLAPPAGGDGANVLTF. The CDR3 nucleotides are TGTGCTAGTGGTTTGGCCCCTCCAGCAGGGGGGGATGGGGCCAACGTCCTGACTTTC.

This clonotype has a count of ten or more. The CDR3: CATSRRSGLYNEQFF. CDR3 nucleotides: TGTGCCACCAGCAGGCGGAGCGGGCTGTACAATGAGCAGTTCTTC. V is TRBV15 and J is TRBJ2-1, with TRBD2 as a possible D gene (6 bases). Germline V CDR1 and CDR2: LNHNV, YYDKDF (reference sequence). There are 15 residues in the CDR3. V shed 3 bases and J shed 4 bases, with 13 bases lying between them.